The T cell receptor (beta chain) described here comes from a study of T cell changes during pregnancy in multiple sclerosis. V dropped 5 bases and J dropped 3 bases, with 16 bases sitting between them. This CDR3 comprises 15 residues. Germline CDR1 and CDR2: LNHDA and SQIVND (reference sequence). TCRdb's table, derived via immunoSEQ multiplex PCR, lists solely in-frame clones and lacks some. Counted here are 40,000 to 45,000 clones, roughly 90% occurring once; the ten biggest clones make up under 0.75%. The source was CD4+ T cells from peripheral blood mononuclear cells, collected before pregnancy. The sequence derives from a female donor with multiple sclerosis, enrolled in a pregnancy study. The V gene is TRBV19, the J gene TRBJ2-5; a weak D match, TRBD1 (6 bases). CDR3 region: CASSQQGLREETQYF. The DNA of the CDR3 is TGTGCCAGTAGTCAACAGGGCCTCCGGGAAGAGACCCAGTACTTC.